This TCR beta chain was sequenced for a study of identifying expanded T cells in peripheral blood. Some clones are missing from TCRdb's copy, which holds only in-frame ones; the method was immunoSEQ multiplex PCR. The sample records nearly 60,000 clones, approximately 89% being singletons. Trimming removed 1 base at V and 8 bases at J, with 12 bases between. This CDR3 region has 15 residues. Germline CDR1 is LGHNA and CDR2 is YSLEER. The sample taken for sequencing was blood. This chain connects TRBV4-3 to TRBJ1-6; D gene ambiguous. The TCR originated in a person aged 18 to 75 in good health. CDR3 region: CASSQVFPGYSPLHF. CDR3 DNA sequence: TGCGCCAGCAGCCAAGTCTTTCCAGGCTATTCACCCCTCCACTTT.